These T cell receptor beta chains were read from a single sample in a study of cytomegalovirus exposure and HLA in healthy donors. The assay was immunoSEQ multiplex PCR, and TCRdb's table has in-frame clones only and misses some. The repertoire holds about 120,000 clones, with around three quarters as singletons. Sequenced input: PBMCs. These receptors were taken from a woman between 50 and 59 years old in good health and CMV-seronegative. CDR3s include the opening cysteine and the closing phenylalanine or tryptophan. The D gene is left open where the match is weak. Not every row has a clone size; where given, it reads once, few, many or a size class.

D gene	J gene	clone size	V gene	CDR3 protein	CDR3 DNA
TRBD2	TRBJ2-2	.	TRBV9	CASTAGGGYTGELFF	TGTGCCAGCACAGCGGGAGGGGGATACACCGGGGAGCTGTTTTTT
.	TRBJ2-5	.	TRBV5-1	CASSLGGWGGDTQETQYF	TGCGCCAGCAGCTTGGGTGGCTGGGGAGGCGACACTCAAGAGACCCAGTACTTC
TRBD2	TRBJ2-1	.	TRBV7-9	CASSLGTSGMEEQFF	TGTGCCAGCAGTCTGGGGACTAGCGGGATGGAAGAGCAGTTCTTC
TRBD1	TRBJ1-5	few	TRBV2	CASSEWGRGHQPQHF	TGTGCCAGCAGTGAATGGGGCAGGGGGCATCAGCCCCAGCATTTT
.	TRBJ2-2	.	TRBV10-3	CAISESRTQNTGELFF	TGTGCCATCAGTGAGTCAAGGACACAGAACACCGGGGAGCTGTTTTTT
TRBD1	TRBJ2-7	.	TRBV30	CAWDRGAYEQYF	TGTGCCTGGGACAGGGGGGCCTACGAGCAGTACTTC
.	TRBJ1-1	.	TRBV7-2	CASSLSAAGRTEAFF	TGTGCCAGCAGCTTAAGTGCCGCCGGGAGAACTGAAGCTTTCTTT
TRBD2	TRBJ2-5	.	TRBV28	CASSYLAGAATQYF	TGTGCCAGCAGTTACCTAGCGGGAGCCGCGACCCAGTACTTC
TRBD1	TRBJ2-5	.	TRBV7-9	CASSLDGTGSQETQYF	TGTGCCAGCAGCTTAGATGGGACAGGGTCTCAAGAGACCCAGTACTTC
.	TRBJ2-3	.	TRBV28	CASSLQGELTDTQYF	TGTGCCAGCAGTTTACAAGGAGAACTCACAGATACGCAGTATTTT
.	TRBJ1-1	few	TRBV9	CASSVVTGVAEAFF	TGTGCCAGCAGCGTAGTTACGGGAGTAGCTGAAGCTTTCTTT
.	TRBJ1-6	.	TRBV7-2	CASSFAREPNSPLHF	TGTGCCAGCAGCTTCGCCCGGGAACCAAATTCACCCCTCCACTTT
.	TRBJ2-4	few	TRBV28	CATSDPGTLLNIQYF	TGTGCCACCTCAGACCCGGGGACTTTGTTAAACATTCAGTACTTC
.	TRBJ2-7	.	TRBV6-5	CASSYSEGGYEQYF	TGTGCCAGCAGTTACTCGGAAGGGGGCTACGAGCAGTACTTC
.	TRBJ2-1	.	TRBV7-9	CSSSLTSWEQFF	TGTTCCAGCAGCTTAACTAGCTGGGAGCAGTTCTTC
TRBD2	TRBJ2-3	.	TRBV15	CATSRGSGSPTDTQYF	TGTGCCACCAGCAGAGGTAGCGGGAGCCCCACAGATACGCAGTATTTT
.	TRBJ2-7	.	TRBV7-8	CASSVMGAYEQYF	TGTGCCAGCAGCGTGATGGGAGCCTACGAGCAGTACTTC
TRBD2	TRBJ2-1	.	TRBV5-1	CASSPGLAQYNEQFF	TGCGCCAGCAGCCCGGGACTAGCGCAGTACAATGAGCAGTTCTTC
TRBD1	TRBJ2-5	few	TRBV19	CASSPGQGALETQYF	TGTGCCAGTAGCCCGGGACAGGGTGCGTTAGAGACCCAGTACTTC
TRBD2	TRBJ2-5	.	TRBV7-9	CSSSVRLAVYQETQYF	TGTTCCAGCAGCGTGAGACTAGCGGTGTACCAAGAGACCCAGTACTTC
TRBD1	TRBJ1-2	.	TRBV15	CATSRDGTDYGYTF	TGTGCCACCAGCAGAGATGGGACAGACTATGGCTACACCTTC
TRBD2	TRBJ2-1	.	TRBV19	CASTRGLTSGSGNEQFF	TGTGCCAGTACCCGAGGCTTAACTAGCGGGAGTGGTAATGAGCAGTTCTTC
.	TRBJ1-2	.	TRBV7-2	CASSAQGLGYTF	TGTGCCAGCAGCGCCCAGGGACTTGGCTACACCTTC
TRBD2	TRBJ2-5	.	TRBV14	CASSQRLAGVSTQYF	TGTGCCAGCAGCCAAAGACTAGCGGGAGTCTCGACCCAGTACTTC
.	TRBJ1-4	.	TRBV7-2	CASSTDIGNEKLFF	TGTGCCAGCAGCACGGACATTGGAAATGAAAAACTGTTTTTT
TRBD1	TRBJ2-1	.	TRBV11-3	CASSPDRYNEQFF	TGTGCCAGCAGTCCGGACAGGTACAATGAGCAGTTCTTC
TRBD1	TRBJ1-2	few	TRBV15	CATSNRDRGGDYGYTF	TGTGCCACCAGCAACCGGGACAGGGGGGGAGACTATGGCTACACCTTC
TRBD1	TRBJ1-4	.	TRBV7-9	CASSRDRANEKLFF	TGTGCCAGCAGCCGCGACAGGGCTAATGAAAAACTGTTTTTT
.	TRBJ2-7	once	TRBV30	CAWRQGLLLEQYF	TGTGCCTGGAGACAGGGTCTCCTCCTGGAGCAGTACTTC
.	TRBJ1-1	.	TRBV27	CASSYGPRGCEAFF	TGTGCCAGCAGTTACGGCCCCCGGGGGTGTGAAGCTTTCTTT
.	TRBJ1-1	.	TRBV5-6	CASSLEQGEAFF	TGTGCCAGCAGCTTGGAACAGGGTGAAGCTTTCTTT
TRBD2	TRBJ2-3	.	TRBV28	CASRPTGTSRYTQYF	TGTGCCAGCAGGCCTACCGGGACTAGCAGGTATACGCAGTATTTT
TRBD1	TRBJ2-3	.	TRBV19	CASMRTPGGITDTQYF	TGTGCCAGTATGAGAACCCCAGGGGGTATCACAGATACGCAGTATTTT
TRBD1	TRBJ1-1	.	TRBV19	CASSSTGDTEAFF	TGTGCCAGTAGTTCGACAGGGGATACTGAAGCTTTCTTT
TRBD1	TRBJ1-6	.	TRBV9	CASSPQGAVSPLHF	TGTGCCAGCAGCCCCCAGGGGGCAGTTTCACCCCTCCACTTT
.	TRBJ2-6	once	TRBV5-6	CASSLQGTLSGANVLTF	TGTGCCAGCAGCTTGCAGGGTACCCTCTCTGGGGCCAACGTCCTGACTTTC
.	TRBJ2-2	.	TRBV7-2	CASSLIAGMNTGELFF	TGTGCCAGCAGCTTAATCGCAGGGATGAACACCGGGGAGCTGTTTTTT
.	TRBJ1-1	.	TRBV4-2	CASSHEGERTEAFF	TGTGCCAGCAGCCACGAGGGGGAGCGGACTGAAGCTTTCTTT
.	TRBJ1-1	.	TRBV30	CAWSVETEAFF	TGTGCCTGGAGTGTAGAGACTGAAGCTTTCTTT
TRBD1	TRBJ1-2	.	TRBV7-8	CASSKDRASGGYTF	TGTGCCAGCAGCAAGGACAGGGCTTCCGGTGGCTACACCTTC
TRBD1	TRBJ1-2	few	TRBV6-5	CASSFSRGRSGYTF	TGTGCCAGCAGTTTTTCAAGGGGGCGTAGTGGCTACACCTTC
.	TRBJ2-1	few	TRBV7-8	CASSSRAGYEQFF	TGTGCCAGCAGCTCAAGAGCAGGGTATGAGCAGTTCTTC
.	TRBJ1-5	.	TRBV28	CASIGQPGQPQHF	TGTGCCAGCATTGGCCAGCCGGGGCAGCCCCAGCATTTT
.	TRBJ1-5	.	TRBV6-1	CASRKTGLNQPQHF	TGTGCCAGCAGAAAAACGGGACTCAATCAGCCCCAGCATTTT
.	TRBJ1-1	.	TRBV10-3	CAISFAANRDVNQAFF	TGTGCCATCTCATTTGCTGCGAACAGGGACGTTAACCAAGCTTTCTTT
TRBD2	TRBJ2-1	.	TRBV19	CASSREREMYNEQFF	TGTGCCAGTAGTAGGGAGCGGGAGATGTACAATGAGCAGTTCTTC
.	TRBJ2-4	few	TRBV28	CASSTGHLAKNIQYF	TGTGCCAGCAGTACGGGACACCTAGCCAAAAACATTCAGTACTTC
.	TRBJ2-2	few	TRBV30	CAWSVWGKAGELFF	TGTGCCTGGAGTGTCTGGGGCAAGGCCGGGGAGCTGTTTTTT
.	TRBJ1-1	.	TRBV30	CAWRVRGYHDRDTEAFF	TGTGCCTGGAGGGTGCGAGGATACCACGACCGGGACACTGAAGCTTTCTTT
.	TRBJ2-7	.	TRBV18	CASGRDIPGEQYF	TGTGCCAGCGGCAGGGACATACCGGGCGAGCAGTACTTC
TRBD1	TRBJ2-1	.	TRBV2	CASRTGDEQFF	TGTGCCAGCCGGACAGGGGATGAGCAGTTCTTC
TRBD2	TRBJ2-1	.	TRBV7-9	CASSLASTGLAYNEQFF	TGTGCCAGCAGCTTAGCCTCGACGGGACTAGCCTACAATGAGCAGTTCTTC
.	TRBJ2-5	.	TRBV18	CASSPGERQAGVETQYF	TGTGCCAGCTCACCAGGGGAGAGACAGGCCGGGGTAGAGACCCAGTACTTC
TRBD2	TRBJ2-1	.	TRBV4-3	CASSQAPSGPLGNEQFF	TGCGCCAGCAGCCAAGCGCCTAGCGGGCCCCTCGGGAATGAGCAGTTCTTC